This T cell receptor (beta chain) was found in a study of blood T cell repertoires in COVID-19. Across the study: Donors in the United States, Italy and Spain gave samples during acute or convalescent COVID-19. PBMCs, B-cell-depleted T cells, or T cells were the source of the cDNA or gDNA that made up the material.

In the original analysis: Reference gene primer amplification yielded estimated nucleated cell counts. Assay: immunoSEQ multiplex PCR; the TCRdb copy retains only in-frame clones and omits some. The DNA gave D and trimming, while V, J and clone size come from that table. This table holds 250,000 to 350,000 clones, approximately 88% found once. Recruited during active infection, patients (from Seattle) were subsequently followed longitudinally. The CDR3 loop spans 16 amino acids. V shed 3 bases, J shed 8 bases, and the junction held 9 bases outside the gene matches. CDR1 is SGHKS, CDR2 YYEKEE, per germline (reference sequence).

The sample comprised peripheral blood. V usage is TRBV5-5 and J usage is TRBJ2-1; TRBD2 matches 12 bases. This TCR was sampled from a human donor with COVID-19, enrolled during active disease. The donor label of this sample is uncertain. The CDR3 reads CASSSTLAGGVDEQFF. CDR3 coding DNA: TGTGCCAGCAGCTCGACTCTAGCGGGAGGGGTAGATGAGCAGTTCTTC.